This record concerns one T cell receptor (beta chain) sequence. No cognate antigen has been identified for it. The record has no base qualities; no much larger clone is one base away. From the cysteine up to the phenylalanine, the CDR3 has a length of 12 residues. Kept here is only the CDR3 DNA, which spans 36 bases and is read in frame from base 1. V and J are truncated by 9 bases and 1 base respectively, leaving an intervening sequence of 7 bases. The entry originates in a study of blood T cell repertoires in COVID-19 (dated by TCRdb to 2018 to 2021). General notes on the study: The collaborator samples originated in the United States, Italy and Spain and spanned the acute and convalescent phases of COVID-19. The prospective study material was composed of cDNA or gDNA derived from T cells, B-cell-depleted T cells, or PBMCs. Subjects who had been exposed to COVID-19, were actively infected with it, or had recovered from it provided the deeply sampled blood TCRbeta repertoires that made up the dataset. The repertoires were released in a freely available public database intended as a resource for research on the immune response to SARS-CoV-2. Samples were obtained from the ongoing ImmuneRACE study (first 160 participants) and from 1,254 subjects provided by 6 global collaborators. Nearly every sample came with metadata listing a de-identified subject ID, COVID-19 status, age in years and sex. HLA class I and class II types, where available, came from metadata supplied by the sample provider rather than from assay-based typing.

Whole blood was collected in K2EDTA tubes by collaborating institutions according to the institutions' own protocols. Collaborator samples were shipped for TCRbeta analysis as frozen whole blood, isolated PBMCs, or DNA extracted from either sample type. TCRbeta CDR3 regions were amplified from genomic DNA using the immunoSEQ Assay, a bias-controlled multiplex PCR. The study's own analysis went as follows. The number of nucleated cells in each sample was estimated from the amplification of reference gene primers within the assay. Sequence reads were collapsed and filtered to measure the absolute abundance of every unique TCRbeta CDR3 rearrangement. For each sample, productive Simpson clonality was calculated as the square root of Simpson's diversity index across productive rearrangements. This is the immuneACCESS table as TCRdb keeps it, with only in-frame sequences that have V and J called. A part of the clones is gone; compared with another copy, unresolved V genes explain less than half, and the rest is unexplained. V and J calls and clone size are as listed in that table; D and trimming were resolved from the DNA. The sample records around 150,000 clones, approximately 86% of which are singletons. The ten top clones hold about 0.95% of the sample.

Findings and caveats that apply to the study as a whole: How much clinical and demographic metadata was included differed by source and by participant, and the metadata was provided uncurated.

This TCR was sampled from a man between 18 and 29 years old with acute or convalescent COVID-19. The rearrangement combines TRBV12-3 or TRBV12-4 with TRBJ1-5; the D gene is not confidently resolved. Sequenced: peripheral blood. The CDR3: CASQQSNQPQHF. The bases read TGTGCCAGTCAACAGAGCAATCAGCCCCAGCATTTT.